Listed here is a single TCR beta chain. Its antigen is unknown. V was pared by 6 bases and J by 8 bases, with 10 bases between. This CDR3 is 11 amino acids long. Per germline, CDR1 SNHLY and CDR2 FYNNEI. This sample was included in a study of CD8+CD57+ T cells in acquired aplastic anemia. CDR3 and TCR beta VDJ profiling relied on a genomic DNA template. TCRdb re-called the reads with MiXCR, one entry per CDR3 protein. Of around 250,000 distinct CDR3 sequences listed, approximately 55% are singletons. The study's findings and limits: Researchers reported that CD8+ Simpson's diversity was not significantly different in patients versus controls.

Sample: sorted CD4+, CD8+, or CD8+CD57+ T cells (not recorded which) from PBMCs. This chain links TRBV2 with TRBJ1-2; D possibly corresponds to TRBD1 (6 bases). The receptor comes from a human donor with severe aplastic anemia or a healthy control (not recorded which). This CDR3 reads CASSWTVGYTF. CDR3 nucleotide sequence: TGTGCCAGCAGCTGGACAGTAGGCTACACCTTC.